One T cell receptor beta chain is described in this entry. The antigen this receptor binds is unknown. Base qualities are missing; no much larger clone stands one base away. This record comes from a study of blood T cell repertoires in COVID-19 (TCRdb year 2020). The study in broad terms: Samples from collaborators originated in the United States, Italy and Spain and spanned both the acute and convalescent phases of COVID-19. The prospective study material was composed of cDNA or gDNA derived from T cells, B-cell-depleted T cells, or PBMCs. The dataset comprised deeply sampled blood TCRbeta repertoires from subjects exposed to, actively infected with, or recovered from COVID-19. The repertoires were released in a freely available public database intended as a resource for research on the immune response to SARS-CoV-2. The samples were drawn from the first 160 participants of the ongoing ImmuneRACE study and from roughly 1,300 subjects provided by 6 global collaborators. Sample metadata almost always included a de-identified subject ID, COVID-19 status, age in years and sex. Where HLA class I and class II types were available, the types were taken from metadata supplied by the sample provider, not from assay-based typing.

Participants in the prospective study were enrolled through a virtual design, were aged roughly 18 to 100 years, and lived in about two dozen United States geographic areas. In the prospective study, cohorts were assigned on the basis of participant-reported clinical history obtained from a screening survey and a study questionnaire. Mobile phlebotomists in the prospective study collected whole blood, serum and a nasopharyngeal or oropharyngeal swab from every participant. Participants in the prospective study had the option to provide additional blood draws and questionnaires over an approximately 2-month period. Before DNA extraction, prospective study blood samples were shipped either frozen or at room temperature. Trimming takes 1 base from V and 4 bases from J, and the germline ends sit 10 bases apart. The germline V gene (reference sequence) specifies LGHDT as CDR1 and YNNKEL as CDR2. Including the terminal cysteine and phenylalanine, the CDR3 comprises 14 residues. The read is trimmed to its CDR3 DNA, 42 bases read in frame from base 1.

Results the study describes overall, beyond this receptor: How much clinical and demographic metadata was included differed by source and by participant, and the metadata was provided uncurated.

TCRbeta CDR3 regions were amplified from genomic DNA using the immunoSEQ Assay, a bias-controlled multiplex PCR. The authors' pipeline ran thus. Nucleated cell counts per sample were estimated from amplification of reference gene primers within the assay. To quantify the absolute abundance of each unique TCRbeta CDR3 rearrangement, sequence reads were collapsed and filtered. Productive Simpson clonality was computed per sample as the square root of Simpson's diversity index over productive rearrangements. TCRdb holds this immuneACCESS table with in-frame rearrangements only. Some clones are missing; in checked studies, unresolved V genes explain under half, and the rest has no known cause. Clonal size and the V and J genes are those of that table, whereas D and trimming came from the DNA. A total of roughly 260,000 clones appear in this sample, roughly 90% of them only once. The ten largest clonotypes hold just over 2.5% of the sample.

The chain joins TRBV3-1 (or the pseudogene TRBV3-2) to TRBJ2-5, with a weak D call of TRBD2 (5 bases match). The specimen was PBMCs or T cells enriched from blood (not recorded which). This TCR derives from a woman in her 30s with acute COVID-19. The nucleotides read TGTGCCAGCAGCCAAGTAAGTGGGAGAGAGACCCAGTACTTC. This yields the protein CASSQVSGRETQYF.